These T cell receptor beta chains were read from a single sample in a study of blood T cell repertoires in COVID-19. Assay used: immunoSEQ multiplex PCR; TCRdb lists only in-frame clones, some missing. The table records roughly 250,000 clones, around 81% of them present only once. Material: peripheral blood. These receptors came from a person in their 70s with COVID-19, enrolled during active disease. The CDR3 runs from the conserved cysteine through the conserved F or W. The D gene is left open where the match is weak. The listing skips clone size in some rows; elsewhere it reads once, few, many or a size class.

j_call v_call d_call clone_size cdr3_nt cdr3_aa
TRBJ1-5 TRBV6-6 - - TGTGCCAGCACTAGGGGGGGATCACAGCCCCAGCATTTT CASTRGGSQPQHF
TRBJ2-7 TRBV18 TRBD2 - TGTGCCAGCTCACCAGCTACTAGCGGGGGGAACGAGCAGTACTTC CASSPATSGGNEQYF
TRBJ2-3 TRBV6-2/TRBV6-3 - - TGTGCCAGCAGTTACTCGAACTATCCCCGGGATACGCAGTATTTT CASSYSNYPRDTQYF
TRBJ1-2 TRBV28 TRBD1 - TGTGCCAGCAGTGGTGTACAGGGGACTTATGGCTACACCTTC CASSGVQGTYGYTF
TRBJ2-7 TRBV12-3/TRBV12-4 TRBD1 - TGTGCCACGGGACAGGGGCTGAACGAGCAGTACTTC CATGQGLNEQYF
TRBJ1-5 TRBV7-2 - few TGTGCCAGCAGCTTCCCGATGGGGCAGGGGAATCAGCCCCAGCATTTT CASSFPMGQGNQPQHF
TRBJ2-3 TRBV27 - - TGTGCCAGCAGTTCACAGGGTCGGGGTACGCAGTATTTT CASSSQGRGTQYF
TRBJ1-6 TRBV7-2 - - TGTGCCAGCCAGGGGCCTCGAAATTCACCCCTCCACTTT CASQGPRNSPLHF
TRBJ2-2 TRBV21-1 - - TGTGCCAGCAGCAATCGCGGCAGGGGGCCCGGGGAGCTGTTTTTT CASSNRGRGPGELFF
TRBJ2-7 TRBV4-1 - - TGCGCCAGCAGCCAAGTGTCGGGTCCTGCGTACGAGCAGTACTTC CASSQVSGPAYEQYF
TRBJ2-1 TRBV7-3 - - TGTGCCAGCAGCCTTAGCCCACGGAACAATGAGCAGTTCTTC CASSLSPRNNEQFF
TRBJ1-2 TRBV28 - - TGTGCCAGCAGTTTCAGGGCCATCCGGGGCTACACCTTC CASSFRAIRGYTF
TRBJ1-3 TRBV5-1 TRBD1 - TGCGCCAGCAGCCAGACAGGGTCTGGAAACACCATATATTTT CASSQTGSGNTIYF
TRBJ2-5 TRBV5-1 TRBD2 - TGCGCCAGCAGCCCAGGACTAGCGGGATATGAGACCCAGTACTTC CASSPGLAGYETQYF
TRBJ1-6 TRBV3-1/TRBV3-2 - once TGTGCCAGCAGAACGGGGGGGGCTGGAGGAAATTCACCCCTCCACTTT CASRTGGAGGNSPLHF
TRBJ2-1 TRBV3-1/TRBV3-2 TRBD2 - TGTGCCAGCAGCCAGAGCGGGGTAGGGCAGTTCTTC CASSQSGVGQFF
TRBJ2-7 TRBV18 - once TGTGCCAGCTCACCGCCCCTACTGTATTACGAGCAGTACTTC CASSPPLLYYEQYF
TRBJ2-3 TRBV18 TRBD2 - TGTGCCAGCTCACCACCCACTAGCGGGAGGCGCACAGATACGCAGTATTTT CASSPPTSGRRTDTQYF
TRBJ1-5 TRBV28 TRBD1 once TGTGCCAGCAGTTTGCAGCAGGGGGCGGTGGGAAGCAATCAGCCCCAGCATTTT CASSLQQGAVGSNQPQHF
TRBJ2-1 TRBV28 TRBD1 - TGTGCCAGCCTTTCGAGAGACAGGGGGATGGGTGAGCAGTTCTTC CASLSRDRGMGEQFF
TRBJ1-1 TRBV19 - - TGTGCCAGTAGTATTTCTAACCTGAACACTGAAGCTTTCTTT CASSISNLNTEAFF
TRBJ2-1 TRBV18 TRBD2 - TGTGCCAGCTCACCTAAAAGCGGGATAAACAATGAGCAGTTCTTC CASSPKSGINNEQFF
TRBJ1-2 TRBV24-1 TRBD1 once TGTGCCACCAGTGAATCCGACAGGGGGGCCTATGGCTACACCTTC CATSESDRGAYGYTF
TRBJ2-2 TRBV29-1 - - TGCAGCGTTGAATGGCCGCGAGGGTCCGGGGAGCTGTTTTTT CSVEWPRGSGELFF
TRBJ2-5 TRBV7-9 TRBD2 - TGTGCCAGCAGCCGACCAGGGACTAGCGGGGCTTTCGAAGGAACCCAGTACTTC CASSRPGTSGAFEGTQYF
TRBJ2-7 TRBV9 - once TGTGCCAGCAGCTTGAGCCCGAACCCAGGCGAGCAGTACTTC CASSLSPNPGEQYF
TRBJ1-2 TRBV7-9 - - TGTGCCAGCAGCATGCGGGTGGCCCGTGTTAACTATGGCTACACCTTC CASSMRVARVNYGYTF
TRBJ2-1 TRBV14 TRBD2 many TGTGCCAGCAGCCTTAGCGGGAGCGGGGGCAATGAGCAGTTCTTC CASSLSGSGGNEQFF
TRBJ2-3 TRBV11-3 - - TGTGCCAGCAGTGGGGCGGGAACAGATACGCAGTATTTT CASSGAGTDTQYF
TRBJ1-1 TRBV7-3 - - TGTGCCAGCAGCTTATCAGGGCTCAACACTGAAGCTTTCTTT CASSLSGLNTEAFF
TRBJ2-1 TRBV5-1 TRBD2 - TGCGCCAGCAGCTTGGGGCGAGTACTAGCGGTGCCGGATGAGCAGTTCTTC CASSLGRVLAVPDEQFF
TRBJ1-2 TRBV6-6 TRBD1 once TGTGCCAGCAGACCCTCGCTCGGACAGGGCCCCTATGGCTACACCTTC CASRPSLGQGPYGYTF
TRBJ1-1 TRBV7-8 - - TGTGCCAGCAGCCCACAGGGCGCTAGACTCACTGAAGCTTTCTTT CASSPQGARLTEAFF
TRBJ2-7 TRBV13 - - TGTGCCAGCAGCTCGGGCGACAGGCGACACTACGAGCAGTACTTC CASSSGDRRHYEQYF
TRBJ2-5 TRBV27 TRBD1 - TGTGCCAGCAGCCCTACAGGGGCCGTACAAGAGACCCAGTACTTC CASSPTGAVQETQYF
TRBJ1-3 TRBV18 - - TGTGCCAGCTCACCCAACACAGGGCACTCTGGAAACACCATATATTTT CASSPNTGHSGNTIYF
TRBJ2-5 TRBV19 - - TGTGCCAGTAGTATCTCGACGTTTAGGGCGGGAGAGACCCAGTACTTC CASSISTFRAGETQYF
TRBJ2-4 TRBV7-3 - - TGTGCCAGCAGCGCGACGGACAGCGCCAAAAACATTCAGTACTTC CASSATDSAKNIQYF
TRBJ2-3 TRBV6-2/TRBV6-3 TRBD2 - TGTGCCAGCAGTCCCCGCCTCATAGCGGGCGGTAGCACAGATACGCAGTATTTT CASSPRLIAGGSTDTQYF
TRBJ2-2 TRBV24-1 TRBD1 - TGTGCCACCAGTGATCCGGGACAGACCACCGGGGAGCTGTTTTTT CATSDPGQTTGELFF
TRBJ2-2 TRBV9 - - TGTGCCAGCAGCGTAGTTAATGGGGAGCTGTTTTTT CASSVVNGELFF
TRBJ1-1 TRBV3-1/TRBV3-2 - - TGTGCCAGCAGCCAAGATTGGGGGGGCTGGGACACTGAAGCTTTCTTT CASSQDWGGWDTEAFF
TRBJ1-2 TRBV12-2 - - TGTGCAAGTCGCTTAGTTCCCCCGGCCGGGCAGGGGGTTAATAACTATGGCTACACCTTC CASRLVPPAGQGVNNYGYTF
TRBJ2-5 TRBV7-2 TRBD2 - TGTGCCAGCAGCTTCGGGACTAGCGGGACCCAGTACTTC CASSFGTSGTQYF
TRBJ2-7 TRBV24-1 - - TGTGCCACCTCACAGGGCCCCTACGAGCAGTACTTC CATSQGPYEQYF
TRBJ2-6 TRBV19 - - TGTGCCAGTAGTATAGTGTCAGGATTCTCTGGGGCCAACGTCCTGACTTTC CASSIVSGFSGANVLTF
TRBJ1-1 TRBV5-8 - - TGTGCCAGCAGCGCGGAGACGCTTGGAGCTTTCTTT CASSAETLGAFF
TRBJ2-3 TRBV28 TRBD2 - TGTGCCAGCAGTTTGTCGCGGGGGGGCTGGTATACGCAGTATTTT CASSLSRGGWYTQYF
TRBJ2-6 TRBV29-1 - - TGCAGCTGTTTAACCGGGGTTGGGGCCAACGTCCTGACTTTC CSCLTGVGANVLTF
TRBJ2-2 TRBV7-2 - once TGTGCCAGCCGCAGTCCCCTCAACACCGGGGAGCTGTTTTTT CASRSPLNTGELFF
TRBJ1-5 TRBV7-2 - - TGTGCCAGCAGCGCGTATTCAGGAAATAGCAATCAGCCCCAGCATTTT CASSAYSGNSNQPQHF
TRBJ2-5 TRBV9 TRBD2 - TGTGCCAGCAGCGTAGATCAAGCGGGGGGGGAGACCCAGTACTTC CASSVDQAGGETQYF
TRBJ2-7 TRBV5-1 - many TGCGCCAGCAGCTTGCAGGCGTACTCCTACGAGCAGTACTTC CASSLQAYSYEQYF